The 5 T cell receptor beta chains presented below share a single source sample, sequenced in a study of molecular identifiers for immune sequencing clone quantification. TCRdb ran MiXCR on the PCR reads and lists one entry per CDR3 protein. The sample holds some 680,000 distinct CDR3 sequences, roughly 27% seen once. The sequenced sample was naive CD8+ T cells from blood, with Jurkat cell RNA spiked in. Subset indicated: FACS-sorted CD8+CD4-CCR7+CD45RA+ naive T cells. Every receptor here comes from a human donor in good health. Some libraries in this study had Jurkat cell RNA spiked in.

In this sample, this clonotype turned up many times. The chain carries TRBV30 and TRBJ1-2, with a tentative D call TRBD1 (6 bases). The CDR3 contains 13 residues. Germline V gene data show CDR1 as GTSNPN and CDR2 as SVGIG (reference sequence). V gave up 3 bases and J gave up 3 bases, with 11 bases separating them. CDR3 in amino acids: CAWRDSTYYGYTF. The CDR3 DNA is TGTGCCTGGAGGGACAGCACGTACTATGGCTACACCTTC.

Many counts were recorded for this clonotype. This rearrangement joins TRBV9 to TRBJ2-3; D is undetermined. The CDR3 covers 13 residues. V was cut by 3 bases and J by 1 base, with 6 bases left in between. Germline-derived CDR1 and CDR2 are SGDLS and YYNGEE. Here the CDR3 DNA reads TGTGCCAGCAGCGGCACGGGCACAGATACGCAGTATTTT. Protein: CASSGTGTDTQYF.

This clonotype was found a few times. V usage is TRBV19 and J usage is TRBJ2-7; D possibly uses TRBD1 or TRBD2 (5 bases each). The length of the CDR3 is 15 residues. The germline V and J ends were trimmed by 8 bases and 1 base, with 18 bases remaining between them. Per germline, CDR1 LNHDA and CDR2 SQIVND (reference sequence). The CDR3 DNA follows: TGTGCCAGTCGGGCCGGGACGGGTGGTTCCTACGAGCAGTACTTC. Its translation: CASRAGTGGSYEQYF.

A word on this clonotype: Since a much larger clone is just one base distant, this may be a read error. The CDR3 end shows no conserved phenylalanine or tryptophan, and so a read error is likely. This chain links TRBV7-6 with TRBJ1-2; 12 bases align to TRBD1. This CDR3 is built from 19 residues. The ends lost 0 bases at V and 1 base at J; junction bases unmatched: 9. Germline CDR1 reads SGHVS; CDR2 reads FNYEAQ. The CDR3 nucleotides are TGTGCCAGCAGCTTAGCGGCCGGGACAGGGGGCGCGCGTAACTATGGCTACACCCTC. Its protein product is CASSLAAGTGGARNYGYTL.

As regards this clonotype: Since the CDR3 does not end with the conserved phenylalanine or tryptophan, this likely comes from a read error. This chain uses TRBV27 with TRBJ2-7, with 8 nucleotides matching TRBD1. The length of the CDR3 is 15 residues. V gave up 5 bases and J gave up 2 bases; unmatched junction bases: 8. The V gene's germline CDR1 is MNHEY and CDR2 SMNVEV (reference sequence). DNA of the CDR3: TGTGCCAGCAGTCCCGGGACAGGTATAACCTACGAGCAGTACTTG. Amino acid sequence: CASSPGTGITYEQYL.